This is a list of T cell receptor beta chains from one sample in a study of cytomegalovirus exposure and HLA in healthy donors. Profiling relied on immunoSEQ multiplex PCR, and the TCRdb table lists in-frame clones only, not all of them. This sample has about 64,000 clones, with 90% to 95% found just once. Sequencing input: PBMCs. These receptor sequences come from a woman under 30 in good health and CMV-seropositive. Each CDR3 is given with its conserved first and last residue. Clone size, where shown, is once, few, many, or a class for clones that have expanded.

CDR3 protein	J gene	V gene	clone size
CASRLNRGRNYGYTF	TRBJ1-2	TRBV5-8	.
CNPLLRDLEPGTDTQYF	TRBJ2-3	TRBV12-1	once
CASSLGLRTTKRSYGYTF	TRBJ1-2	TRBV5-1	.
CASSLSGLPYEQYF	TRBJ2-7	TRBV27	.
CASRDRAGDTQYF	TRBJ2-3	TRBV6-5	.
CAILDSSYEQYF	TRBJ2-7	TRBV10-3	.
CSVYTSYEQYF	TRBJ2-7	TRBV29-1	.
CASSLSGLAGGYEQYF	TRBJ2-7	TRBV27	.
CASTYSTRGNQPQHF	TRBJ1-5	TRBV28	.
CASSVEGSGAYNEQFF	TRBJ2-1	TRBV9	.
CASIGPGQGRQPQHF	TRBJ1-5	TRBV2	.
CASSLADVRGGTDTQYF	TRBJ2-3	TRBV11-2	.
CASSLETRSTGDSNQPQHF	TRBJ1-5	TRBV7-2	.
CARILHSSPRTNQPQHF	TRBJ1-5	TRBV5-3	.
CASSSPNGISNQPQHF	TRBJ1-5	TRBV6-6	.
CASTSGDEANGYTF	TRBJ1-2	TRBV5-4	.
CAWRGTGIGWIDEKLFF	TRBJ1-4	TRBV30	.
CASSSDRGATNEKLFF	TRBJ1-4	TRBV5-1	.
CASSSGTTSYEQYF	TRBJ2-7	TRBV5-4	.
CASSSGGEKLAYEQYF	TRBJ2-7	TRBV7-6	.
CSVELADYEQYF	TRBJ2-7	TRBV29-1	once
CASRTSYGYTF	TRBJ1-2	TRBV27	.
CASRSLGTGQETQYF	TRBJ2-5	TRBV6-5	once
CASSPPERSNQPQHF	TRBJ1-5	TRBV7-8	.
CASSLSGRALGLTDTQYF	TRBJ2-3	TRBV7-3	.
CASSESRPRGDQPQHF	TRBJ1-5	TRBV10-2	.
CASGPGNTIYF	TRBJ1-3	TRBV28	.
CASSHPGQSVGNTIYF	TRBJ1-3	TRBV4-2	.
CASSLALVGQASNQPQHF	TRBJ1-5	TRBV5-6	.
CASSRTSRQGSAGNTIYF	TRBJ1-3	TRBV21-1	.
CASSVGLAAGFYNEQFF	TRBJ2-1	TRBV9	.
CASSEEGYGYTF	TRBJ1-2	TRBV2	.
CASGWGNANSPLHF	TRBJ1-6	TRBV19	.
CASRTGAGTFLSGNTIYF	TRBJ1-3	TRBV11-1	.
CASSYSGGHYGYTF	TRBJ1-2	TRBV7-2	.